The 6 T cell receptor beta chains below were found in one sample sequenced in a study of CD8+CD57+ T cells in acquired aplastic anemia. Genomic DNA served as template for TCR beta VDJ and CDR3 profiling. TCRdb re-called the reads with MiXCR, one entry per CDR3 protein. The data show roughly 170,000 distinct CDR3 sequences, approximately 60% seen once. Sequencing was performed on sorted CD4+, CD8+, or CD8+CD57+ T cells (not recorded which) from PBMCs. The receptors come from a human donor in good health.

The CDR3 DNA sequence: TGTGCTAGCTTTAGCGGGAGCAATGAGCAGTTCTTC. This sequence encodes CASFSGSNEQFF. J is TRBJ2-1 and V is TRBV7-7; TRBD2 agrees at 9 bases. The CDR3 consists of 12 residues. Germline CDR1 SSHAT, CDR2 FNYEAQ (reference sequence). The full variable domain, completed using reference TRBV7-7 and TRBJ2-1, is GAGVSQSPRYKVTKRGQDVTLRCDPISSHATLYWYQQALGQGPEFLTYFNYEAQPDKSGLPSDRFSAERPEGSISTLTIQRTEQRDSAMYRCASFSGSNEQFFGPGTRLTVL.

The chain employs TRBV4-3 and TRBJ2-2, with D tentatively TRBD2 (6 bases). V was cut by 3 bases and J by 3 bases, with 23 bases left in between. From germline, CDR1 is LGHNA and CDR2 YSLEER. There are 19 residues in the CDR3. The CDR3 coding sequence is TGCGCCAGCAGCCACCTTCCCCGGGACTTAGCCGGGTACACCGGGGAGCTGTTTTTT. It specifies CASSHLPRDLAGYTGELFF.

The V and J genes are TRBV29-1 and TRBJ1-1; D remains unclear. The CDR3 is made up of 12 amino acids. Germline-derived CDR1 and CDR2 are SQVTM and ANQGSEA. Trimming cost V 6 bases and J 4 bases, with 12 bases left between them. The CDR3 is CSVGTGGTEAFF. CDR3 DNA: TGCAGCGTCGGCACGGGAGGCACTGAAGCTTTCTTT.

This clonotype turned up a few times. The chain combines TRBV7-9 with TRBJ2-5; D not certain. Trimming stripped 2 bases from V and 4 bases from J, with 8 bases between. This CDR3 has 13 amino acids. Germline V lookup: CDR1 SEHNR, CDR2 FQNEAQ (reference sequence). The CDR3 DNA reads as TGTGCCAGCAGCTTACTCCAGAGAGAGACCCAGTACTTC. It translates to CASSLLQRETQYF.

The V gene is TRBV6-1, the J gene TRBJ2-7; D remains unclear. The CDR3 has 13 residues. Between the trimmed V and J ends, which lost 7 bases and 2 bases, there was a span of 12 bases. Germline V gene sequence: CDR1 MNHNS, CDR2 SASEGT. The CDR3 DNA follows: TGTGCCAGCACCGCCGGTCAGGCCTACGAGCAGTACTTC. Protein product: CASTAGQAYEQYF.

The V call is TRBV4-2, the J call TRBJ2-1; the D call may be TRBD1 or TRBD2 (5 bases each). The CDR3 is 15 amino acids. Trimming removed 4 bases at V and 4 bases at J, with 14 bases between. Germline V lookup: CDR1 LGHNA, CDR2 YNFKEQ. CDR3 nucleotide sequence: TGTGCCAGCAGCCCTCAGGCAGGGAGATACAATGAGCAGTTCTTC. Translating gives CASSPQAGRYNEQFF.